This T cell receptor beta chain was found in a study of blood T cell repertoires in COVID-19. Assay used: immunoSEQ multiplex PCR; TCRdb lists only in-frame clones, some missing. Altogether 170,000 or so clones are present, more than 75% being singletons, with the ten largest covering under 15%. This clone was observed a few times. V lost 2 bases and J 0 bases, leaving 13 bases between the germline ends. Germline V gene sequence: CDR1 LNHDA, CDR2 SQIVND (reference sequence). CDR3 length: 16 amino acids. The chain employs TRBV19 and TRBJ1-1; D might be TRBD1 (6 bases). Sequencing was done on a sample of peripheral blood. The sequence was collected from a woman aged 70 to 79 with COVID-19, enrolled during active disease. Here the CDR3 DNA reads TGTGCCAGTAGTATACGGACAGCTGTTATGAACACTGAAGCTTTCTTT. Its protein product is CASSIRTAVMNTEAFF.